Below are 10 T cell receptor beta chains sequenced from a single sample in a study of a mutant IDH1 vaccine in newly diagnosed glioma. Time point of the sample: week 11, during vaccination. The vaccine gave 300 ug of a 20-mer mutant IDH1 peptide subcutaneously per dose. The table came from immunoSEQ multiplex PCR; TCRdb's copy has only in-frame clones and leaves some out. The sample includes about 60,000 clones, about 81% seen only once; the top ten take around 8.3%. These receptors' targets are unknown. The material was PBMCs, obtained from a glioma patient whose treatment included an IDH1 peptide vaccine. These receptors all come from a woman aged 45-59 years with glioma.

This sequence joins TRBV6-4 and TRBJ1-4; D unresolved. V dropped 10 bases and J dropped 8 bases, with 11 bases sitting between them. There are 11 residues in the CDR3. In germline, CDR1 is MRHNA, CDR2 SNTAGT. The CDR3 DNA reads as TGTGCCATTGGGTGGAGAGAAAAACTGTTTTTT. This translates into CAIGWREKLFF.

This clone appeared a single time. The CDR3 DNA is TGTGCCAGCAGCCGTTCGGAAGGGGAAATCGCTGGAAACACCATATATTTT. Protein product: CASSRSEGEIAGNTIYF. The rearrangement joins TRBV14 to TRBJ1-3, with D tentatively TRBD1 (5 bases). Germline V gene sequence: CDR1 SGHDN, CDR2 FVKESK. V was clipped by 4 bases and J by 2 bases, with 18 bases between them. The CDR3 covers 17 residues.

The rearrangement joins TRBV5-1 to TRBJ1-4, with 10 bases that match TRBD1. Germline V gene data show CDR1 as SGHRS and CDR2 as YFSETQ. The junction had 4 bases not matched to a gene; V was cut back by 4 bases and J by 4 bases. The CDR3 loop spans 15 amino acids. The chain's CDR3 is CASSKRDRGNEKLFF. CDR3 coding DNA: TGCGCCAGCAGCAAGAGGGACAGGGGTAATGAAAAACTGTTTTTT.

The sample holds one count of this clone. V and J are TRBV2 and TRBJ1-5, with 10 bases fitting TRBD1. The germline gives CDR1 SNHLY, CDR2 FYNNEI. The CDR3 loop spans 16 amino acids. V trimming: 1 base; J trimming: 7 bases; junction bases outside the gene matches: 7. CDR3 DNA: TGTGCCAGCAGTGAAGGAGGACAGGGGGTTGGGCAGCCCCAGCATTTT. Protein product: CASSEGGQGVGQPQHF.

The V gene is TRBV29-1, the J gene TRBJ1-5; the D is unclear. V was trimmed by 4 bases and J by 2 bases, leaving 15 bases between them. Germline V gives CDR1 SQVTM, CDR2 ANQGSEA. CDR3 length: 15 residues. In DNA, the CDR3 is TGCAGCGTTGCGGACGGCATCTTAGGCAATCAGCCCCAGCATTTT. The encoded protein is CSVADGILGNQPQHF.

This clone has a single count. This chain uses TRBV5-5 with TRBJ1-2; D remains unclear. Germline CDR1 is SGHKS and CDR2 is YYEKEE (reference sequence). The CDR3 has 13 residues. V shed 0 bases and J shed 8 bases, with 11 bases lying between them. The CDR3 DNA reads TGTGCCAGCAGCTTGGAAGGGTTTAGCGGCTACACCTTC. Protein product: CASSLEGFSGYTF.

The chain combines TRBV6-5 with TRBJ2-3; D unclear. Germline CDR1 reads MNHEY; CDR2 reads SVGAGI. The V end was cut by 4 bases, the J end by 2 bases, with 4 bases between. The CDR3 is 12 amino acids. The chain's CDR3 is CASSSNTDTQYF. CDR3 DNA: TGTGCCAGCAGTTCAAACACAGATACGCAGTATTTT.

The chain has TRBV19 and TRBJ1-6; no clear D. There are 15 residues in the CDR3. Looked up from germline, CDR1 is LNHDA and CDR2 is SQIVND (reference sequence). The V and J ends lost 7 bases and 0 bases respectively, with 10 bases between them. CDR3 protein: CASIDRSSYNSPLHF. CDR3 coding DNA: TGTGCCAGTATAGACCGGAGCTCCTATAATTCACCCCTCCACTTT. The full variable domain, with the rest looked up from reference TRBV19 and TRBJ1-6, is DGGITQSPKYLFRKEGQNVTLSCEQNLNHDAMYWYRQDPGQGLRLIYYSQIVNDFQKGDIAEGYSVSREKKESFPLTVTSAQKNPTAFYLCASIDRSSYNSPLHFGNGTRLTVT.

The table lists this clone with a count of one. The V call is TRBV6-1, the J call TRBJ2-1; D is undetermined. Germline V lookup: CDR1 MNHNS, CDR2 SASEGT. This CDR3 region has 14 residues. Trimming stripped 1 base from V and 4 bases from J, with 8 bases between. For the CDR3, the DNA is TGTGCCAGCAGTGAAGAGCCTAGTTACAATGAGCAGTTCTTC. It translates to CASSEEPSYNEQFF.

This clone was seen a handful of times. The gene calls are TRBV7-2 and TRBJ1-2; 9 bases fit TRBD1. Germline V lookup: CDR1 SGHTA, CDR2 FQGNSA. Germline trimming cut 4 bases from V and 4 bases from J; bases unmatched to any gene: 4. The CDR3 runs to 14 residues. CDR3 sequence (DNA): TGTGCCAGCAGCTGGGGACAGGGTAGCTATGGCTACACCTTC. Protein sequence: CASSWGQGSYGYTF.